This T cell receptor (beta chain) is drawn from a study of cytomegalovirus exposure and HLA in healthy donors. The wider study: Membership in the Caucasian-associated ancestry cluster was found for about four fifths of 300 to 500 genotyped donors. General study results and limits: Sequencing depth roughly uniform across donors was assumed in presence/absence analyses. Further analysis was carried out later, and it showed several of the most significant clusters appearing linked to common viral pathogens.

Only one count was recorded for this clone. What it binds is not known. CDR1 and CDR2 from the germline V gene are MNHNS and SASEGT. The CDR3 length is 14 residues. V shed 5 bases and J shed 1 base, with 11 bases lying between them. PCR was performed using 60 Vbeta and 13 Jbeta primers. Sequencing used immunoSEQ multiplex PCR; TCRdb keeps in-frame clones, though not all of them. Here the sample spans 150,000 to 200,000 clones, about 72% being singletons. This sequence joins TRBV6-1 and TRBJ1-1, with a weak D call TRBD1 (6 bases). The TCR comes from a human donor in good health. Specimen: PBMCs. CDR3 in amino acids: CASSPTGRNTEAFF. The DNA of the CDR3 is TGTGCCAGCAGTCCCACAGGGAGGAACACTGAAGCTTTCTTT.